What follows are 29 T cell receptor beta chains derived from one specimen sequenced in a study of memory CD4+ T cells and cytomegalovirus serostatus. The protocol was immunoSEQ multiplex PCR, while the TCRdb copy is restricted to in-frame clones and leaves out a portion. The sample has about 58,000 clones, approximately 82% seen once. Single viable CD3+CD4+CD8-CD45RO+ cells were sorted as the memory CD4+ T cells. Material for sequencing was memory CD4+ T cells from blood. These receptors came from an adult in good health and CMV-seronegative. Some clones in this sample may be carry-over from other donors' samples.

This chain links TRBV7-2 with TRBJ2-4; the D is unclear. Germline loops: CDR1 SGHTA, CDR2 FQGNSA. The CDR3 totals 14 residues. V was trimmed by 3 bases and J by 3 bases, leaving 9 bases between them. CDR3: CASSFFVGKNIQYF. The CDR3 nucleotides read TGTGCCAGCAGCTTCTTTGTTGGCAAAAACATTCAGTACTTC.

The sample holds one count of this clone. The rearrangement links TRBV9 to TRBJ1-2; TRBD1 is a possible D gene (5 bases). Germline V lookup: CDR1 SGDLS, CDR2 YYNGEE. V was pared by 4 bases and J by 4 bases, with 11 bases between. CDR3 length: 13 amino acids. The CDR3 region is CASSHDSLYGYTF. CDR3 in DNA: TGTGCCAGCAGCCATGACAGCCTCTATGGCTACACCTTC.

This chain joins TRBV29-1 and TRBJ2-3, with unresolved D. Per the germline V gene, CDR1 is SQVTM and CDR2 is ANQGSEA. V lost 1 base, J lost 4 bases, and 6 bases lay in between. The CDR3 is made up of 12 amino acids. The CDR3 sequence: CSVEGRADTQYF. CDR3 bases: TGCAGCGTTGAAGGCCGGGCAGATACGCAGTATTTT.

The chain employs TRBV18 and TRBJ1-2; 7 nucleotides line up with TRBD1. The V gene end was trimmed by 4 bases and the J gene end by 6 bases; junction bases not matched to a gene: 8. The CDR3 extends over 14 amino acids. Germline-derived CDR1 and CDR2 are KGHSH and LQKENI. CDR3 nucleotide sequence: TGTGCCAGCTCACTGTTAGAGGGACAGAATGGCTACACCTTC. Its protein product is CASSLLEGQNGYTF.

The chain is built from TRBV19 and TRBJ1-1, with 10 bases lining up with TRBD1. J lost 5 bases, V lost 3 bases, and 0 bases had no gene match. CDR1 is LNHDA and CDR2 is SQIVND in the germline V gene (reference sequence). This CDR3 spans 13 amino acids. CDR3 in amino acids: CASSMDRGTEAFF. The DNA of the CDR3 is TGTGCCAGTAGTATGGACAGGGGGACTGAAGCTTTCTTT.

The CDR3 sequence is CASSLDPRGNYGYTF. The CDR3, as DNA: TGTGCCAGCAGTTTAGATCCGCGTGGGAACTATGGCTACACCTTC. V usage is TRBV28 and J usage is TRBJ1-2; D unresolved. CDR1 MDHEN and CDR2 SYDVKM come from the germline V gene. Between the trimmed V and J ends, which lost 2 bases and 2 bases, there was a span of 12 bases. This CDR3 has 15 amino acids.

The rearrangement joins TRBV29-1 to TRBJ1-1; D possibly corresponds to TRBD1 (5 bases). Trimming took off 7 bases at V and 11 bases at J, with 14 bases between the two ends. This CDR3 region has 10 residues. Germline assignment: CDR1 SQVTM and CDR2 ANQGSEA. This chain's CDR3 is CSAGGGSAFF. The CDR3 DNA sequence: TGCAGCGCCGGTGGGGGTTCCGCTTTCTTT.

This clone was observed once. The chain employs TRBV4-3 and TRBJ2-3, with D hard to call. Germline V gives CDR1 LGHNA, CDR2 YSLEER. Trimming cost V 2 bases and J 2 bases, with 14 bases left between them. CDR3 length equals 16 residues. The CDR3 loop is CASSQSSLSLTDTQYF. The CDR3 nucleotides read TGCGCCAGCAGCCAATCATCCCTAAGCCTCACAGATACGCAGTATTTT.

The chain is built from TRBV6-1 and TRBJ1-2; D not resolved. Trimming removed 6 bases at V and 4 bases at J, with 9 bases between. CDR1 MNHNS and CDR2 SASEGT come from the germline V gene. This CDR3 comprises 12 residues. The CDR3 spells CASRRVGYGYTF. The CDR3 bases are TGTGCCAGCAGGAGAGTTGGCTATGGCTACACCTTC.

The V call is TRBV5-1, the J call TRBJ2-1; 8 bases map to TRBD2. V shed 0 bases and J 9 bases; nucleotides not matched to a gene: 5. The CDR3 totals 14 residues. Per germline, CDR1 SGHRS and CDR2 YFSETQ. The CDR3 DNA reads TGCGCCAGCAGCTTGGAGAGCGGGAGAAGTGAGCAGTTCTTC. Amino acids: CASSLESGRSEQFF.

The V and J genes are TRBV5-4 and TRBJ2-7, with no clear D. Per germline, CDR1 SGHNT and CDR2 YYREEE (reference sequence). Trimming took 0 bases from V and 5 from J, leaving 6 bases between them. The CDR3 covers 12 residues. CDR3 protein: CASSLVQNEQYF. Here the CDR3 DNA reads TGTGCCAGCAGCTTGGTTCAAAACGAGCAGTACTTC.

This rearrangement joins TRBV30 to TRBJ1-4, with 7 positions matching TRBD1. Germline-derived CDR1 and CDR2 are GTSNPN and SVGIG (reference sequence). The CDR3 consists of 12 residues. After removal of 7 bases from V and 8 bases from J, the junction contained 7 bases not matched to a gene. CDR3: CAFSGGEEKLFF. In DNA form, the CDR3 reads TGTGCCTTTTCAGGGGGAGAGGAAAAACTGTTTTTT.

The chain carries TRBV21-1 and TRBJ1-1. TRBV21-1 is a pseudogene. The CDR3 length is 14 residues. CDR3 amino acids: CANPKRGGSRVAFF. The CDR3 DNA is TGTGCCAACCCAAAGAGGGGGGGGTCGCGAGTAGCTTTCTTT.

V and J are TRBV11-2 and TRBJ2-7; TRBD2 is a possible D gene (6 bases). The CDR3 is made up of 14 amino acids. Trimming left V 2 bases short and J 6 bases short, with 14 bases between. The germline V gene encodes CDR1 SGHAT and CDR2 FQNNGV. The CDR3 region has the DNA TGTGCCAGCAGCTTAATGGCGACTAGGACCGAGCAGTACTTC. Amino acid sequence: CASSLMATRTEQYF.

J is TRBJ1-1 and V is TRBV19; 8 nucleotides line up with TRBD1. The CDR3 runs to 13 residues. V shed 2 bases and J 4 bases; nucleotides not matched to a gene: 0. Germline CDR1 LNHDA, CDR2 SQIVND (reference sequence). The CDR3 protein is CASSIQGATEAFF. In DNA form, the CDR3 reads TGTGCCAGTAGTATACAGGGGGCCACTGAAGCTTTCTTT.

The genes are TRBV7-8 and TRBJ2-1; 8 bases line up with TRBD1. Germline V gene data show CDR1 as SGHVS and CDR2 as FQNEAQ. The CDR3 extends over 16 amino acids. V shed 0 bases and J 2 bases; nucleotides not matched to a gene: 3. CDR3 protein: CASSLALRGPYNEQFF. In DNA form, the CDR3 reads TGTGCCAGCAGCTTAGCCCTCAGGGGGCCCTACAATGAGCAGTTCTTC.

The genes are TRBV27 and TRBJ2-1; D not resolved. The CDR3 totals 11 residues. The ends were cut back, 6 bases at V and 7 bases at J, with 7 bases in the middle. Germline V CDR1 and CDR2: MNHEY, SMNVEV (reference sequence). CDR3 nucleotides: TGTGCCAGCAGATGGTGGAATGAGCAGTTCTTC. It codes for CASRWWNEQFF.

The chain couples TRBV5-1 to TRBJ1-2; D ambiguous. This CDR3 has 14 residues. Germline V gene sequence: CDR1 SGHRS, CDR2 YFSETQ. V lost 7 bases to trimming and J lost 4 bases, with 17 bases between them. CDR3 DNA: TGCGCCAGCCGACCGTGGGGTAGCATCTATGGCTACACCTTC. Translated: CASRPWGSIYGYTF.

The chain couples TRBV5-4 to TRBJ2-3; D is unresolved. CDR1 and CDR2 from the germline V gene are SGHNT and YYREEE (reference sequence). This CDR3 has 14 residues. V was cut by 2 bases and J by 6 bases, with 13 bases left in between. DNA for the CDR3: TGTGCCAGCAGCTTAGCTGGGGAAGCGGATACGCAGTATTTT. Its translation: CASSLAGEADTQYF.

The chain carries TRBV15 and TRBJ2-3; the match to TRBD2 covers 8 bases. This CDR3 is 18 amino acids long. With 0 bases clipped from V and 1 base from J, the junction kept 9 bases outside the gene matches. Germline V gene data show CDR1 as LNHNV and CDR2 as YYDKDF (reference sequence). The CDR3 region has the DNA TGTGCCACCAGCAGAGAGGCCTTCGGGGGGGCAGGCACAGATACGCAGTATTTT. Translated: CATSREAFGGAGTDTQYF.

The rearrangement joins TRBV6-5 to TRBJ1-4, with D possibly TRBD1 on 6 matching bases. This CDR3 comprises 14 residues. Trimming took off 5 bases at V and 0 bases at J, with 7 bases between the two ends. In germline, CDR1 is MNHEY, CDR2 SVGAGI. CDR3 DNA sequence: TGTGCCAGCAGTAACAGGGCAACTAATGAAAAACTGTTTTTT. Translated, it gives CASSNRATNEKLFF.

The chain couples TRBV28 to TRBJ1-1; D is ambiguous. The CDR3 length is 13 residues. Per the germline V gene, CDR1 is MDHEN and CDR2 is SYDVKM. Trimming cost V 8 bases and J 4 bases, with 14 bases left between them. This CDR3 is CASALPPGTEAFF. CDR3 DNA sequence: TGTGCCAGCGCACTCCCGCCGGGCACTGAAGCTTTCTTT. The entire variable domain, with the rest obtained from reference TRBV28 and TRBJ1-1, is as follows: DVKVTQSSRYLVKRTGEKVFLECVQDMDHENMFWYRQDPGLGLRLIYFSYDVKMKEKGDIPEGYSVSREKKERFSLILESASTNQTSMYLCASALPPGTEAFFGQGTRLTVV.

This chain uses TRBV2 with TRBJ1-2, with D possibly being TRBD1 (6 bases). Germline lookup yields CDR1 SNHLY and CDR2 FYNNEI. The CDR3 is 15 amino acids. With 0 bases removed from V and 5 bases from J, the gap between germline ends came to 13 bases. CDR3 protein: CASSEAGGALYGYTF. In nucleotides, the CDR3 is TGTGCCAGCAGTGAAGCGGGGGGGGCGCTGTATGGCTACACCTTC.

This chain links TRBV19 with TRBJ1-2; tentatively, D is TRBD1 (5 bases). With 9 bases removed from V and 1 base from J, the gap between germline ends came to 12 bases. The CDR3 is 13 amino acids. Germline loops: CDR1 LNHDA, CDR2 SQIVND (reference sequence). This chain's CDR3 is CASRSRDNYGYTF. The CDR3 DNA sequence: TGTGCCAGCAGGAGCAGGGATAACTATGGCTACACCTTC.

The rearrangement uses TRBV2 and TRBJ1-2; the D gene is possibly TRBD1 (6 bases). Germline CDR1 and CDR2: SNHLY and FYNNEI. This CDR3 is built from 12 residues. Trimming stripped 6 bases from V and 8 bases from J, with 13 bases between. The CDR3 spells CASRSQGGGYTF. CDR3 DNA sequence: TGTGCCAGCAGATCACAGGGAGGCGGCTACACCTTC.

This chain joins TRBV5-1 and TRBJ1-1, with 10 nucleotides matching TRBD1. CDR3 length: 16 amino acids. Germline V lookup: CDR1 SGHRS, CDR2 YFSETQ. After removal of 4 bases from V and 0 bases from J, the junction contained 6 bases not matched to a gene. The DNA of the CDR3 is TGCGCCAGCAGCCAACGGACAGGGGGGATGAACACTGAAGCTTTCTTT. Translated, it gives CASSQRTGGMNTEAFF.

The chain uses TRBV2 and TRBJ1-5; D not certain. Looked up from germline, CDR1 is SNHLY and CDR2 is FYNNEI. Deletions cut 2 bases from V and 5 bases from J, with 10 bases between. The CDR3 has 14 amino acids. CDR3 in amino acids: CASSERQADQPQHF. The CDR3 DNA follows: TGTGCCAGCAGTGAAAGGCAGGCCGATCAGCCCCAGCATTTT.

This clone was picked up a small number of times. V gene TRBV28 combines with J gene TRBJ1-4, with 8 bases aligning to TRBD1. This CDR3 is 13 amino acids long. The germline V gene encodes CDR1 MDHEN and CDR2 SYDVKM. V trimming: 7 bases; J trimming: 8 bases; junction bases outside the gene matches: 6. CDR3 nucleotide sequence: TGTGCCAGCATCTCCGGGACAGGCGAAAAACTGTTTTTT. Translated, it gives CASISGTGEKLFF.

The rearrangement uses TRBV9 and TRBJ1-2; D is possibly TRBD1 (5 bases). V shed 4 bases and J shed 3 bases, with 16 bases lying between them. Germline values: CDR1 SGDLS, CDR2 YYNGEE. The CDR3 spans 15 residues. CDR3 protein: CASSPSGGRDYGYTF. The CDR3 bases are TGTGCCAGCAGCCCCTCCGGGGGGAGGGACTATGGCTACACCTTC.